This T cell receptor (beta chain) derives from a study of cytotoxic CD8 clonotypes in ibrutinib-treated CLL. Study-wide background: Of a cohort that held some 12 relapsed/refractory and fewer than 16 treatment-naive patients, roughly 18 were IGHV unmutated.

Depth targeted 1 in 200,000 to 1 in 1 million T cells, averaging roughly 9.7x coverage per clonotype. Clones were sequenced by immunoSEQ multiplex PCR, and TCRdb holds only the in-frame ones, with some missing. This table has tens of thousands of clones, more than 60% appearing once. From germline, CDR1 is SGHTA and CDR2 FQGNSA. Trimming stripped 5 bases from V and 2 bases from J, with 5 bases between. This CDR3 is built from 12 residues. V is TRBV7-2 and J is TRBJ2-3; no reliable D call. The source of this sequence is a human donor with chronic lymphocytic leukemia. Sequences were derived from PBMCs, sampled after 12 months of ibrutinib treatment. The CDR3 nucleotides read TGTGCCAGCAGCCTTATCACAGATACGCAGTATTTT. It translates to CASSLITDTQYF.